The 10 T cell receptor beta chains in this list originate from one sample, sequenced in a study of patients and donors after allogeneic stem cell transplantation. TCRdb ran MiXCR on the RT-PCR reads and lists one entry per CDR3 protein. Here the sample spans about 2,300 distinct CDR3 sequences, around 18% being singletons. Sequencing was carried out using blood, either unsorted or a sorted T cell fraction (not recorded which). The receptors were gathered from a human donor who was either an allogeneic HSCT recipient or a stem cell or donor lymphocyte infusion donor (not recorded which). It is not recorded whose cells these are; they may come from a transplant donor.

The gene calls are TRBV5-5 and TRBJ2-5; no firm D call. CDR1 SGHKS and CDR2 YYEKEE come from the germline V gene (reference sequence). The CDR3 is made up of 12 amino acids. V shed 3 bases and J shed 2 bases, with 5 bases lying between them. The CDR3 nucleotides are TGTGCCAGCAGCTGGGCGCAAGAGACCCAGTACTTC. This translates into CASSWAQETQYF.

The chain combines TRBV4-3 with TRBJ2-5; D gene unclear. Looked up from germline, CDR1 is LGHNA and CDR2 is YSLEER. The CDR3 covers 15 residues. V lost 4 bases, J lost 1 base, and 13 bases lay in between. CDR3 region: CASSPSNGVQETQYF. CDR3 sequence (DNA): TGCGCCAGCAGCCCCTCAAACGGTGTCCAAGAGACCCAGTACTTC.

The rearrangement joins TRBV10-3 to TRBJ2-3; TRBD1 matches 9 bases. Trimming removed 5 bases from V and 3 bases from J; junction bases left unmatched: 3. Looked up from germline, CDR1 is ENHRY and CDR2 is SYGVKD. The CDR3 consists of 14 residues. CDR3 sequence (DNA): TGTGCCATCAGTTCCGGACAGGGGACAGATACGCAGTATTTT. This gives the protein CAISSGQGTDTQYF.

The chain recombines TRBV10-3 with TRBJ1-1; 7 bases line up with TRBD1. CDR1 and CDR2 from the germline V gene are ENHRY and SYGVKD. V was clipped by 10 bases and J by 1 base; unmatched bases: 6. This CDR3 comprises 13 residues. The CDR3 protein is CATSGQSNTEAFF. The CDR3 DNA is TGTGCCACCTCGGGACAGTCGAACACTGAAGCTTTCTTT.

The gene calls are TRBV12-3 or TRBV12-4 and TRBJ2-1; 12 bases agree with TRBD2. The CDR3 totals 16 residues. V shed 5 bases, J shed 7 bases, and the junction held 9 bases outside the gene matches. For the CDR3, the DNA is TGTGCCAGCAGTCCCCATCTAGCGGGGGGGCAGAATGAGCAGTTCTTC. As protein: CASSPHLAGGQNEQFF.

This chain connects TRBV27 to TRBJ2-1; D is possibly TRBD2 (6 bases). V lost 8 bases and J lost 4, with 18 bases in between. CDR3 length: 15 amino acids. Germline assignment: CDR1 MNHEY and CDR2 SMNVEV (reference sequence). The CDR3 region has the DNA TGTGCCAGCGGGACCTCGGGGGTGAGTTACAATGAGCAGTTCTTC. Protein product: CASGTSGVSYNEQFF.

This chain uses TRBV20-1 with TRBJ1-2, with a tentative D call TRBD1 (5 bases). Germline CDR1 is DFQATT and CDR2 is SNEGSKA (reference sequence). The CDR3 totals 18 residues. Trimming left V 2 bases short and J 4 bases short, with 26 bases between. DNA for the CDR3: TGCAGTGCTAGAACCCCGCCCGAGGGGCAGGGCGGAATCTATGGCTACACCTTC. Translating gives CSARTPPEGQGGIYGYTF.

This clonotype has only a few counts. The V call is TRBV29-1, the J call TRBJ2-1, with 12 bases identical to TRBD2. CDR3 size: 15 residues. V lost 5 bases and J lost 5; bases outside the gene matches: 7. Germline values: CDR1 SQVTM, CDR2 ANQGSEA. CDR3: CSVPLTSGGNNEQFF. For the CDR3, the DNA is TGCAGCGTTCCCTTGACTAGCGGGGGAAACAATGAGCAGTTCTTC.

In its sample, this clonotype was seen a few times. The J gene is TRBJ1-5, the V gene TRBV29-1, with a tentative D call TRBD1 (6 bases). The CDR3 contains 16 residues. Germline V gives CDR1 SQVTM, CDR2 ANQGSEA. V was trimmed by 4 bases and J by 5 bases, leaving 21 bases between them. The CDR3 DNA is TGCAGCGTTGGAGAAGGTGGGGGGCTTCAAGATCAGCCCCAGCATTTT. This sequence encodes CSVGEGGGLQDQPQHF.

In its sample, this clonotype is large. The chain uses TRBV29-1 and TRBJ2-6; D is perhaps TRBD1 (6 bases). Looked up from germline, CDR1 is SQVTM and CDR2 is ANQGSEA. There are 16 residues in the CDR3. V was clipped by 7 bases and J by 0 bases, with 16 bases between them. For the CDR3, the DNA is TGCAGCGCGGCTCGGGACACAGACTCTGGGGCCAACGTCCTGACTTTC. Its protein is CSAARDTDSGANVLTF.